This TCR beta chain emerged from a study of siplizumab effects on memory and regulatory T cells. Assay used: immunoSEQ multiplex PCR; TCRdb lists only in-frame clones, some missing. The repertoire has 100,000 or so clones, around 90% of them found once; the top ten carry around 12%. The CDR3 consists of 15 residues. V was clipped by 0 bases and J by 7 bases, with 13 bases between them. CDR1 and CDR2 (germline): LGHNA, YNFKEQ. This clone was picked up one time. This chain connects TRBV4-2 to TRBJ1-5, with TRBD1 as a possible D gene (5 bases). The TCR sequence derives from a human donor in good health. Sequences were obtained from non-Treg CD4+ T cells sorted from blood. CDR3: CASSQDWQGGQPQHF. The CDR3 DNA sequence: TGTGCCAGCAGCCAAGATTGGCAGGGTGGCCAGCCCCAGCATTTT.